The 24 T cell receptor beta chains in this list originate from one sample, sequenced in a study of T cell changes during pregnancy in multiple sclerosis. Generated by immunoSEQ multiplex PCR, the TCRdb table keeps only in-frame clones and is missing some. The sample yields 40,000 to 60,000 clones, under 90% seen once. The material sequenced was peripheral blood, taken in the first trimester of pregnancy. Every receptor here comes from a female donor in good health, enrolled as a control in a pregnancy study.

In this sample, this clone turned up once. CDR3 sequence (DNA): TGTGCCAGCAGTGACTGGCGGTTAGGGGGATACACCGGGGAGCTGTTTTTT. It translates to CASSDWRLGGYTGELFF. V usage is TRBV6-4 and J usage is TRBJ2-2; D possibly corresponds to TRBD1 (6 bases). Germline V gene lookup returns CDR1 MRHNA and CDR2 SNTAGT. Between the trimmed V and J ends, which lost 1 base and 3 bases, there was a span of 15 bases. The CDR3 contains 17 residues.

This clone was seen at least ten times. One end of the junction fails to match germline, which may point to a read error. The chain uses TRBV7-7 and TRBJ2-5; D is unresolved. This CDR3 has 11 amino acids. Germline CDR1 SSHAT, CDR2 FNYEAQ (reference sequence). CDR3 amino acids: CASSSGETQYF. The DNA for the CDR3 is TGTGCTAGCAGCTCCGGGGAGACCCAGTACTTC.

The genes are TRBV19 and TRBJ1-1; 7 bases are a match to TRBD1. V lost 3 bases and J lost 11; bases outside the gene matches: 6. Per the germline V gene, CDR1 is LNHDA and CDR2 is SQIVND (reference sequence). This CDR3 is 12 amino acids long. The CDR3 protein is CASSIQGGYAFF. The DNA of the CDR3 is TGTGCCAGTAGTATCCAAGGGGGCTACGCTTTCTTT.

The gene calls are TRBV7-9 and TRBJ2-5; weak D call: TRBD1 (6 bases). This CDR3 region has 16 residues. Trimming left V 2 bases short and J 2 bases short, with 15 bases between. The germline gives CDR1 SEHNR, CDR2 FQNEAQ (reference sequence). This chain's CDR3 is CASSLFRGGTQETQYF. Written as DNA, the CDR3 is TGTGCCAGCAGCTTATTTAGAGGGGGTACTCAAGAGACCCAGTACTTC. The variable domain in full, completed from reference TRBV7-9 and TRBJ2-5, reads DTGVSQNPRHKITKRGQNVTFRCDPISEHNRLYWYRQTLGQGPEFLTYFQNEAQLEKSRLLSDRFSAERPKGSFSTLEIQRTEQGDSAMYLCASSLFRGGTQETQYFGPGTRLLVL.

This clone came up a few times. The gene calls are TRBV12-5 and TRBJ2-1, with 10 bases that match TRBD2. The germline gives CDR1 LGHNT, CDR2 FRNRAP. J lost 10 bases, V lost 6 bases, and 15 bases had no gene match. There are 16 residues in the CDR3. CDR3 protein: CASGPPRAGGPVEQFF. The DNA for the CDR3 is TGTGCTAGTGGCCCGCCGAGAGCGGGGGGGCCTGTAGAGCAGTTCTTC.

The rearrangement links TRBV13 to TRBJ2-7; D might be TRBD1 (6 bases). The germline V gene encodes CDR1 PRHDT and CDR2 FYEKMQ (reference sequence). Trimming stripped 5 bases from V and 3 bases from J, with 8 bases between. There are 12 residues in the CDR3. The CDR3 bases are TGTGCCAGCAGCGGCAGGGGCTACGAGCAGTACTTC. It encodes CASSGRGYEQYF.

CDR3 in amino acids: CASSLSQGGYSNQPQHF. In nucleotides, the CDR3 is TGTGCCAGCAGTTTATCACAGGGGGGTTATAGCAATCAGCCCCAGCATTTT. The chain carries TRBV28 and TRBJ1-5, with 8 bases aligning to TRBD1. This CDR3 has 17 amino acids. Germline V gene data show CDR1 as MDHEN and CDR2 as SYDVKM. V lost 1 base to trimming and J lost 0 bases; unmatched junction nucleotides: 5.

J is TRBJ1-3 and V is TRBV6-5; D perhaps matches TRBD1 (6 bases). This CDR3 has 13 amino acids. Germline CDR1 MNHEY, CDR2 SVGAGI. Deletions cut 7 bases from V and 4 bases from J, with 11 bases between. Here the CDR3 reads CASKGGSGNTIYF. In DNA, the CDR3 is TGTGCCAGCAAAGGGGGTTCCGGAAACACCATATATTTT.

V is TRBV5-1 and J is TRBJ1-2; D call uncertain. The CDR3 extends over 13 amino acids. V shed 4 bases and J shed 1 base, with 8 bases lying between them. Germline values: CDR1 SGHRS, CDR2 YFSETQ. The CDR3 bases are TGCGCCAGCAGCGATCAGGTTAACTATGGCTACACCTTC. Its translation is CASSDQVNYGYTF.

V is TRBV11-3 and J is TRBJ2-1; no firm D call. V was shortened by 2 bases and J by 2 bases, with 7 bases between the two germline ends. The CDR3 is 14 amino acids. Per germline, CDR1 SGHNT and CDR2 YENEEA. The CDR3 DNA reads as TGTGCCAGCAGCTTAAGCTTTACCTACAATGAGCAGTTCTTC. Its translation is CASSLSFTYNEQFF. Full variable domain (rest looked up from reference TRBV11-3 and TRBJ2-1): EAGVVQSPRYKIIEKKQPVAFWCNPISGHNTLYWYLQNLGQGPELLIRYENEEAVDDSQLPKDRFSAERLKGVDSTLKIQPAELGDSAVYLCASSLSFTYNEQFFGPGTRLTVL.

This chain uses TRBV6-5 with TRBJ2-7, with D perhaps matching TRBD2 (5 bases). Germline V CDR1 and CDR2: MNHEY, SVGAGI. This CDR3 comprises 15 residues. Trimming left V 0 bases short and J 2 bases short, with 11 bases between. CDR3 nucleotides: TGTGCCAGCAGTTACTCGAACGGGGATACCTACGAGCAGTACTTC. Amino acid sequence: CASSYSNGDTYEQYF.

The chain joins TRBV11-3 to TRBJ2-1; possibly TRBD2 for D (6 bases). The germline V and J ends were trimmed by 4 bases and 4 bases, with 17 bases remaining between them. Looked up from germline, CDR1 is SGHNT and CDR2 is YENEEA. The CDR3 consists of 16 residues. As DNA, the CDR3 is TGTGCCAGCAGCTCGCGATCCGGGACTGCTTACAATGAGCAGTTCTTC. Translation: CASSSRSGTAYNEQFF. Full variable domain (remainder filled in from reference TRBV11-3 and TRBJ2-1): EAGVVQSPRYKIIEKKQPVAFWCNPISGHNTLYWYLQNLGQGPELLIRYENEEAVDDSQLPKDRFSAERLKGVDSTLKIQPAELGDSAVYLCASSSRSGTAYNEQFFGPGTRLTVL.

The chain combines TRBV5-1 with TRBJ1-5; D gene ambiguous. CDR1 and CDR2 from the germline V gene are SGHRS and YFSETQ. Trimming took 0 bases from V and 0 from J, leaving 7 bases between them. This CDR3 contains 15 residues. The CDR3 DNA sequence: TGCGCCAGCAGCTTGGATAGCAATAGCAATCAGCCCCAGCATTTT. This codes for CASSLDSNSNQPQHF.

The DNA of the CDR3 is TGTGCCAGCAATATCCGCGGCGGGAGGTCCCCGGATACGCAGTATTTT. Its protein is CASNIRGGRSPDTQYF. The V and J genes are TRBV28 and TRBJ2-3; 8 bases align to TRBD2. After removal of 7 bases from V and 6 bases from J, the junction contained 15 bases not matched to a gene. Germline CDR1 reads MDHEN; CDR2 reads SYDVKM. The CDR3 spans 16 residues.

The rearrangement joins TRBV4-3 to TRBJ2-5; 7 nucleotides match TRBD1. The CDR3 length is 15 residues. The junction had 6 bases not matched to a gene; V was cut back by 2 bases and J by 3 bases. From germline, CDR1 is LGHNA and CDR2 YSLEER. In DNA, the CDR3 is TGCGCCAGCAGCCAAACCCGGGACAGTGAAGAGACCCAGTACTTC. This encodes CASSQTRDSEETQYF.

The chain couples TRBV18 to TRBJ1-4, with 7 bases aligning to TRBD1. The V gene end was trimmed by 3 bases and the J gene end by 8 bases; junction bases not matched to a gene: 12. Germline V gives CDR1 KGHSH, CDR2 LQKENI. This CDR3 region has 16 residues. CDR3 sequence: CASSPSPAQGGEKLFF. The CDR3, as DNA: TGTGCCAGCTCACCCTCGCCGGCCCAGGGGGGCGAAAAACTGTTTTTT.

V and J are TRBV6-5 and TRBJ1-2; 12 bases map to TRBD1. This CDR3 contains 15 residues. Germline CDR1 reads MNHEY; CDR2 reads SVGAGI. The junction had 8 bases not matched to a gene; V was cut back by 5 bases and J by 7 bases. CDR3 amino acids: CASSKGTGGLIGYTF. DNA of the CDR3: TGTGCCAGCAGTAAGGGGACAGGGGGCTTAATTGGCTACACCTTC.

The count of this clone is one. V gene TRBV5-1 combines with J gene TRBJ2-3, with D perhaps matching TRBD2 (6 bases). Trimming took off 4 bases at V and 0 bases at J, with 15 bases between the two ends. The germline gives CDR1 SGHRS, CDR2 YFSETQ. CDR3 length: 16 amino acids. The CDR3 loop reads CASSHGGSPSTDTQYF. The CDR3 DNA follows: TGCGCCAGCAGCCACGGAGGGAGTCCTAGCACAGATACGCAGTATTTT.

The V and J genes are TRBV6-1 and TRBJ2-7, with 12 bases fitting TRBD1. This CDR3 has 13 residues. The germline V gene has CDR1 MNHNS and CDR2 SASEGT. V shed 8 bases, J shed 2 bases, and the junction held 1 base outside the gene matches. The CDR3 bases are TGTGCCAGCGGGACAGGGGGCCCCTACGAGCAGTACTTC. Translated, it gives CASGTGGPYEQYF.

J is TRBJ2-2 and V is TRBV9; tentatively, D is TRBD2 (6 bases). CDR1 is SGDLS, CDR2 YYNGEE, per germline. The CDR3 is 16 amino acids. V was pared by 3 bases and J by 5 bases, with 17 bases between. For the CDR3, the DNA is TGTGCCAGCAGCGCAGTGGCGGGACTGATGACCGGGGAGCTGTTTTTT. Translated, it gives CASSAVAGLMTGELFF. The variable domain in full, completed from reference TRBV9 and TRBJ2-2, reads DSGVTQTPKHLITATGQRVTLRCSPRSGDLSVYWYQQSLDQGLQFLIQYYNGEERAKGNILERFSAQQFPDLHSELNLSSLELGDSALYFCASSAVAGLMTGELFFGEGSRLTVL.

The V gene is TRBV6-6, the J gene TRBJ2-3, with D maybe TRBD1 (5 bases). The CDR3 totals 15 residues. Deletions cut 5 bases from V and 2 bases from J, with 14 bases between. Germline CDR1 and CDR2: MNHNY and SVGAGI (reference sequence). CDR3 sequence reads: CASSQTQGATDTQYF. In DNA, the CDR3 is TGTGCCAGCAGTCAGACCCAAGGGGCCACAGATACGCAGTATTTT.

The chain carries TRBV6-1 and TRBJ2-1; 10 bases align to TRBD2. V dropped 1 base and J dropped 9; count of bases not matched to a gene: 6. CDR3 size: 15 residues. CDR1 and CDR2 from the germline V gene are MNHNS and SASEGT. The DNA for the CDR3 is TGTGCCAGCAGTGAAGAACCTAGCGGGGGCGGTGAGCAGTTCTTC. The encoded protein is CASSEEPSGGGEQFF.

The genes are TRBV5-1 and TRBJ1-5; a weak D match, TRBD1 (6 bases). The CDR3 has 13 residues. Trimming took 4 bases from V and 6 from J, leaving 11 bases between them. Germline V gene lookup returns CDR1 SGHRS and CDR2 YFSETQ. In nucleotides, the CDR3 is TGCGCCAGCAGCGGGGGCGAAGGTCAGCCCCAGCATTTT. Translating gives CASSGGEGQPQHF.

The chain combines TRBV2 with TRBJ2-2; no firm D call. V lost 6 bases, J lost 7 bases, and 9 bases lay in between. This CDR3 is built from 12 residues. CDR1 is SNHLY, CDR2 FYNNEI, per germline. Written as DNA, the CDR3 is TGTGCCAGCAGAGACTTTGGCGGGGAGCTGTTTTTT. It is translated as CASRDFGGELFF.